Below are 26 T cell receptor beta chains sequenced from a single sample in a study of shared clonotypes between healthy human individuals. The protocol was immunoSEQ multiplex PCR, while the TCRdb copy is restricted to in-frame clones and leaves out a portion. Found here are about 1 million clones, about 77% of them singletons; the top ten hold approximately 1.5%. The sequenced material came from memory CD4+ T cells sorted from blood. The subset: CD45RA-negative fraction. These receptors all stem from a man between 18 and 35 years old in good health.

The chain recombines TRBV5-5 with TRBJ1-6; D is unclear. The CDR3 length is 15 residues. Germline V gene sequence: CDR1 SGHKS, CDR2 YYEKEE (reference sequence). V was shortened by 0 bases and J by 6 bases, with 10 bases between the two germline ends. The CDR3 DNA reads TGTGCCAGCAGCTTGGAAGGGCTCTCTAATTCACCCCTCCACTTT. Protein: CASSLEGLSNSPLHF.

The CDR3 is CATTAREGKNTGELFF. As DNA, the CDR3 is TGTGCCACTACGGCGAGGGAGGGGAAGAACACCGGGGAGCTGTTTTTT. The chain uses TRBV10-3 and TRBJ2-2; 7 bases map to TRBD2. With 10 bases clipped from V and 1 base from J, the junction kept 12 bases outside the gene matches. The CDR3 contains 16 residues. Looked up from germline, CDR1 is ENHRY and CDR2 is SYGVKD.

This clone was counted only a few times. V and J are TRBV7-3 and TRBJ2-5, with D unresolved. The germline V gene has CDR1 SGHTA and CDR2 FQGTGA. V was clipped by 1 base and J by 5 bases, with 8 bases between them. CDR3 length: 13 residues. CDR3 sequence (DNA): TGTGCCAGCAGCTTAATTTATAGTGAGACCCAGTACTTC. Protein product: CASSLIYSETQYF.

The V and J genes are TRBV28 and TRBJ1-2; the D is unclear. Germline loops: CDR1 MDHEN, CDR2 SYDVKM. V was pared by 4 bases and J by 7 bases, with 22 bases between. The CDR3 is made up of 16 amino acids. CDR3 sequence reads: CASSSPAEGSVGGYTF. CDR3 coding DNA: TGTGCCAGCAGTTCCCCAGCAGAGGGCTCGGTAGGTGGCTACACCTTC.

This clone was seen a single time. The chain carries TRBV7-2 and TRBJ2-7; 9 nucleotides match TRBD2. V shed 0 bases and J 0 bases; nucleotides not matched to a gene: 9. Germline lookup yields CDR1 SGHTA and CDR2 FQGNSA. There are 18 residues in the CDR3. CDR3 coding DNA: TGTGCCAGCAGCTTAGCCCTCGCTAGCGGGACCAGCTCCTACGAGCAGTACTTC. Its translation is CASSLALASGTSSYEQYF.

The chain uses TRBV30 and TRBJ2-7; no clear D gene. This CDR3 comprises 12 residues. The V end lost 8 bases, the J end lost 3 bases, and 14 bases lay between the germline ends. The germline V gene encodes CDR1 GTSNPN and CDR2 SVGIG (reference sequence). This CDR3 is CAGGSTYYEQYF. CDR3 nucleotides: TGTGCCGGTGGCAGTACTTACTACGAGCAGTACTTC.

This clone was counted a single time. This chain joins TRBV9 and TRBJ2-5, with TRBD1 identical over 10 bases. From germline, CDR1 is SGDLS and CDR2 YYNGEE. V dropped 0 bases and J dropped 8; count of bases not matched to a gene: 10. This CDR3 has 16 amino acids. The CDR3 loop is CASSVDLGGQGRTQYF. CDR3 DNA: TGTGCCAGCAGCGTAGATCTGGGGGGACAGGGGCGAACCCAGTACTTC.

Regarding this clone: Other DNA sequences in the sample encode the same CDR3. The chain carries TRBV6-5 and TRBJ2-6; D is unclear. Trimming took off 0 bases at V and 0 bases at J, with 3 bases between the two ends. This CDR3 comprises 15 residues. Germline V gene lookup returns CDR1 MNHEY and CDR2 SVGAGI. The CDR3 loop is CASSYSSSGANVLTF. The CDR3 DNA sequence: TGTGCCAGCAGTTACTCGAGCTCTGGGGCCAACGTCCTGACTTTC.

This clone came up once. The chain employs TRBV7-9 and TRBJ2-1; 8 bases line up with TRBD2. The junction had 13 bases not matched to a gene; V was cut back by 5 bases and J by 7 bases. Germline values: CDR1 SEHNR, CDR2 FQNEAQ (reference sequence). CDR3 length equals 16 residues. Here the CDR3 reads CASSAFGLALGNEQFF. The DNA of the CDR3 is TGTGCCAGCAGCGCCTTTGGACTAGCCTTGGGAAATGAGCAGTTCTTC.

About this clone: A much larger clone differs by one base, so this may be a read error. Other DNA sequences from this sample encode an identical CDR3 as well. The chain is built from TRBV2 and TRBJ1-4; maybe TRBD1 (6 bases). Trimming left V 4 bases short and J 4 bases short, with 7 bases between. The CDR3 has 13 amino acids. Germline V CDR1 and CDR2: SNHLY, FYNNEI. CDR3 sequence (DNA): TGTGCCAGCAGTGGGGACATTAATGAAAAACTGTTTTTT. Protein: CASSGDINEKLFF.

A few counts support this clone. The CDR3 DNA reads as TGCAGCGTACCCCGGGACAACTTTCTGGGAACGACATTGAACACTGAAGCTTTCTTT. Amino acid sequence: CSVPRDNFLGTTLNTEAFF. This chain connects TRBV29-1 to TRBJ1-1; tentatively, D is TRBD1 (6 bases). Trimming stripped 6 bases from V and 0 bases from J, with 29 bases between. The germline CDR1 and CDR2 sequences are SQVTM and ANQGSEA. CDR3 length equals 19 residues.

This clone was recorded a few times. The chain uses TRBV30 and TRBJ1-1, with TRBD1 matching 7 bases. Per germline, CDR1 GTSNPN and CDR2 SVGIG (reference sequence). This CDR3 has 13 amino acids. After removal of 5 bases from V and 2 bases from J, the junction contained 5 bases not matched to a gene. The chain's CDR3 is CAWGAGGNTEAFF. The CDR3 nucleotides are TGTGCCTGGGGAGCAGGGGGTAACACTGAAGCTTTCTTT.

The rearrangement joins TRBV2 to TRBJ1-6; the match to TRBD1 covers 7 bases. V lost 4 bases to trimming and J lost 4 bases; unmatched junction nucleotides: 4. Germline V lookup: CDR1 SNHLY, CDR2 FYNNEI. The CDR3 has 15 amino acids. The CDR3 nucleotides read TGTGCCAGCAGTGGGACAGGCGGATATAATTCACCCCTCCACTTT. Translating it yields CASSGTGGYNSPLHF. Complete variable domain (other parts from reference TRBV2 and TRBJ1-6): EPEVTQTPSHQVTQMGQEVILRCVPISNHLYFYWYRQILGQKVEFLVSFYNNEISEKSEIFDDQFSVERPDGSNFTLKIRSTKLEDSAMYFCASSGTGGYNSPLHFGNGTRLTVT.

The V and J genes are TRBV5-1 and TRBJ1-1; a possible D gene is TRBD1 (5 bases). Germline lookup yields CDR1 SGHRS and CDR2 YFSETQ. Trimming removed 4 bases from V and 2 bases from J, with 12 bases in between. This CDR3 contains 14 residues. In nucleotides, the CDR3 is TGCGCCAGCAGCCCATCGACAGAAAACACTGAAGCTTTCTTT. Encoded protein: CASSPSTENTEAFF.

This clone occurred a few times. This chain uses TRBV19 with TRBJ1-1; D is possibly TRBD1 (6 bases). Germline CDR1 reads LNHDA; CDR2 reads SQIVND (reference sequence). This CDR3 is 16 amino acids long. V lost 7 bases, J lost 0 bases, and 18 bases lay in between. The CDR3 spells CASTEPGQSMNTEAFF. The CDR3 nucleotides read TGTGCCAGTACCGAGCCCGGACAGTCCATGAACACTGAAGCTTTCTTT.

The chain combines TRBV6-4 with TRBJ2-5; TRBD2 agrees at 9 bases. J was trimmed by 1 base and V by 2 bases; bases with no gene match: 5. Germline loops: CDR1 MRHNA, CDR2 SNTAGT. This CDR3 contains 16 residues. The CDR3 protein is CASSDSLAGLQETQYF. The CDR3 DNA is TGTGCCAGCAGTGACAGCCTAGCGGGGCTCCAAGAGACCCAGTACTTC.

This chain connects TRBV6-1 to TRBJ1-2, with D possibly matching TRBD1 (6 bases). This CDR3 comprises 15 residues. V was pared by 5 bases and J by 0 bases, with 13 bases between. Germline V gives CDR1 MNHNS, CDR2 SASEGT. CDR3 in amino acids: CASSPRQAANYGYTF. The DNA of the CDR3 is TGTGCCAGCAGTCCCCGACAGGCAGCTAACTATGGCTACACCTTC.

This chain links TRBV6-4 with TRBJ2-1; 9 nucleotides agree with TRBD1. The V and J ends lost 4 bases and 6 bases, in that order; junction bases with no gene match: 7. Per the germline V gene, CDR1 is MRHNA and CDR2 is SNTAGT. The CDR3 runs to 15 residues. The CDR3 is CASSAGTGPLNEQFF. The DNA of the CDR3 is TGTGCCAGCAGTGCCGGGACAGGGCCGCTCAATGAGCAGTTCTTC.

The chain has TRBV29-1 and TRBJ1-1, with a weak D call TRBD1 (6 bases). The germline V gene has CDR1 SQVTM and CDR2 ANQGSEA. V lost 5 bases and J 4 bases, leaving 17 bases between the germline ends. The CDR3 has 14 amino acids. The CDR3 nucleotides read TGCAGCGTTCGCGTGGGGGGGCCGGGCACTGAAGCTTTCTTT. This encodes CSVRVGGPGTEAFF.

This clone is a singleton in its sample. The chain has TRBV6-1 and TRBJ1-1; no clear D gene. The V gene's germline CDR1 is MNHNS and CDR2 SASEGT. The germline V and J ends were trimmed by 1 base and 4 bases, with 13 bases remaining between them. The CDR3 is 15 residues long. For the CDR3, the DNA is TGTGCCAGCAGTGAAGATGTTCGCTTAGGCACTGAAGCTTTCTTT. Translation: CASSEDVRLGTEAFF.

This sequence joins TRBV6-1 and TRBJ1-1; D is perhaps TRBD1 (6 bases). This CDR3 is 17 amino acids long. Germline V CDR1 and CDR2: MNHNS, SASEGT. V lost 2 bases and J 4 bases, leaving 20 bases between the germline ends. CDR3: CASSEWIGRGSSTEAFF. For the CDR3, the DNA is TGTGCCAGCAGTGAATGGATTGGGAGGGGGTCTAGCACTGAAGCTTTCTTT.

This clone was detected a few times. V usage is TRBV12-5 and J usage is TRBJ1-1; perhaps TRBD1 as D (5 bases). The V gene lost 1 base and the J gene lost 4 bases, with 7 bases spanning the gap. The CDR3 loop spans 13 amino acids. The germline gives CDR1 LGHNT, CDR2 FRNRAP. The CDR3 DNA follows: TGTGCTAGTGGTTTGGAGAGGGGCACTGAAGCTTTCTTT. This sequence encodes CASGLERGTEAFF.

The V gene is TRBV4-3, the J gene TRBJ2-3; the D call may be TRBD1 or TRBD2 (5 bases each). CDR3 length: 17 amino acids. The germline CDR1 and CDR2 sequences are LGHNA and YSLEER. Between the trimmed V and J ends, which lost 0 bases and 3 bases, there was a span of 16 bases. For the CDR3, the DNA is TGCGCCAGCAGCCAAGAGAGGGCAGGGATGGGAACAGATACGCAGTATTTT. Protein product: CASSQERAGMGTDTQYF.

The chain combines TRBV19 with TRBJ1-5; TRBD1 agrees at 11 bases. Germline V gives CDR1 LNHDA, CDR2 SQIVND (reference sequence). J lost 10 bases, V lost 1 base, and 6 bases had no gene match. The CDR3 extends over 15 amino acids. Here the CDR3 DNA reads TGTGCCAGTAGTATAGGGGGACAGGGGGTTGGTCCCCAGCATTTT. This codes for CASSIGGQGVGPQHF.

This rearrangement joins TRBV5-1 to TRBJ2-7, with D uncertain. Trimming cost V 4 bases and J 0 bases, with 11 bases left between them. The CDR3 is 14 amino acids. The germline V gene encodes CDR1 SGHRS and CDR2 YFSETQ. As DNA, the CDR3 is TGCGCCAGCAGCGCTGGACGGAACTCCTACGAGCAGTACTTC. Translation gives CASSAGRNSYEQYF.

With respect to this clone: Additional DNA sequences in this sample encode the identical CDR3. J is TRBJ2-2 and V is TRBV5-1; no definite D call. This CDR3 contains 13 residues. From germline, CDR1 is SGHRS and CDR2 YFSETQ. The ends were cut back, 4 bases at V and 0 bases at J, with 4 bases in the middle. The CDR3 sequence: CASSGSNTGELFF. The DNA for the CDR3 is TGCGCCAGCAGCGGTTCGAACACCGGGGAGCTGTTTTTT.